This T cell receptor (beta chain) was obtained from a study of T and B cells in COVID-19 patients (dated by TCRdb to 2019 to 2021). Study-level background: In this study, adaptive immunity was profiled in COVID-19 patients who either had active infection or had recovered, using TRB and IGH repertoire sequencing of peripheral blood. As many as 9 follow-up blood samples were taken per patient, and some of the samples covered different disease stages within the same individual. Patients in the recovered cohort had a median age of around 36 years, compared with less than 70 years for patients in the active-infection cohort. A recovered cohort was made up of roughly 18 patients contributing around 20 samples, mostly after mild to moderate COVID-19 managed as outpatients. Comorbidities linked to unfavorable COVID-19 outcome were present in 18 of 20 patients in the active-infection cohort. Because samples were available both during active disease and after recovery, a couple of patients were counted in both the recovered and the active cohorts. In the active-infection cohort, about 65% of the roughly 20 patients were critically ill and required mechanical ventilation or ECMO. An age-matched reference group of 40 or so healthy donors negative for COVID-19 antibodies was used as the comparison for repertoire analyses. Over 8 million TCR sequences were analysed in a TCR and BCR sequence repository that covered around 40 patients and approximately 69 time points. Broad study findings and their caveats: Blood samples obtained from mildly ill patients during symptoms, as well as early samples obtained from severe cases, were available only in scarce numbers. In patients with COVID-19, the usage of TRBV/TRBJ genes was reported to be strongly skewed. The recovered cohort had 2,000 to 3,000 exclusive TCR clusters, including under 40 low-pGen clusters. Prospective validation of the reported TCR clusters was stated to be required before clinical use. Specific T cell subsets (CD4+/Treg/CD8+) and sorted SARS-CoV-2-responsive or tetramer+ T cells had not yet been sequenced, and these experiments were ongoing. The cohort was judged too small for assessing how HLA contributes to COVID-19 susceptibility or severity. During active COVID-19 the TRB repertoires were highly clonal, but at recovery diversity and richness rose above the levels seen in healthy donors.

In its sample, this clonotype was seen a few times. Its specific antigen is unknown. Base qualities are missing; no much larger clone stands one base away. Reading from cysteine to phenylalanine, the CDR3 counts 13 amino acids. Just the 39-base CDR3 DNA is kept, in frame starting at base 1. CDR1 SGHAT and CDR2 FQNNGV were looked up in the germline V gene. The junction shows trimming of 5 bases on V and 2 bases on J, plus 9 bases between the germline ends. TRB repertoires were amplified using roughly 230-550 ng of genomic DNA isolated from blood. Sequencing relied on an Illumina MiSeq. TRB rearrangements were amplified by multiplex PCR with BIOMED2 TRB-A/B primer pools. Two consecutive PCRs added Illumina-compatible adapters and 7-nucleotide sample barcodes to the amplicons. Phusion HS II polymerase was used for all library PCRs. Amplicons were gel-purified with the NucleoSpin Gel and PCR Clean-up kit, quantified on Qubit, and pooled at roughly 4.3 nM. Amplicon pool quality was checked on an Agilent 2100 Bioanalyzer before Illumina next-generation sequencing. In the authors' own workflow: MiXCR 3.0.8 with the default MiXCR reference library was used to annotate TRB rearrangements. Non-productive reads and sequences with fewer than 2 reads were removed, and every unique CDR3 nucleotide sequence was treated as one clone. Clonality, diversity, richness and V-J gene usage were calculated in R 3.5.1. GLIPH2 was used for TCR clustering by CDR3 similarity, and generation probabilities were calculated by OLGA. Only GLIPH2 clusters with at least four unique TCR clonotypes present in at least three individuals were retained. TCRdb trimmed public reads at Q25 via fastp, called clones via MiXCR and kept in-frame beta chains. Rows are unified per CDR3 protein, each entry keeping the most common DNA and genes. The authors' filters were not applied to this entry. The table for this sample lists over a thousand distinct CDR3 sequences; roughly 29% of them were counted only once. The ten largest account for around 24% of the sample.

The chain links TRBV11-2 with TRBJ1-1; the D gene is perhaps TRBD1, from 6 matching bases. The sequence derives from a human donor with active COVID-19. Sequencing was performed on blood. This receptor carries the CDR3 CASSQQGNTEAFF. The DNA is TGTGCCAGCAGCCAACAGGGCAACACTGAAGCTTTCTTT.